These T cell receptor beta chains were read from a single sample in a study of T cell responses to AZD1222 COVID-19 vaccine. Assay used: immunoSEQ multiplex PCR; TCRdb lists only in-frame clones, some missing. Of roughly 120,000 clones listed, about 91% are singletons. The source was peripheral blood, collected 28 days after the second AZD1222 dose. The receptors come from an adult who received the AZD1222 COVID-19 vaccine. Both conserved end residues are part of each CDR3. The D gene is left open where the match is weak. A clone size is listed for some rows: how often the clone was seen (once, few, many), or a class if it is expanded.

CDR3 DNA	CDR3 protein	D gene	V gene	J gene	clone size
TGTGCCAGCAGTCCCTTGGGCAGGGAGGAAGCTTTCTTT	CASSPLGREEAFF	NA	TRBV27	TRBJ1-1	NA
TGTGCCAGCTCACCTGCCAGCGGGGCCTACGAGCAGTACTTC	CASSPASGAYEQYF	TRBD2	TRBV18	TRBJ2-7	NA
TGTGCCAGCAGTTTAGAGAGACAGGGTGTAAAACTGTTTTTT	CASSLERQGVKLFF	TRBD1	TRBV28	TRBJ1-4	NA
TGTGCCAGCAGCGCGACAGGGGGCGATGGAAACACCATATATTTT	CASSATGGDGNTIYF	TRBD1	TRBV9	TRBJ1-3	NA
TGTGCCAGCAGCTTAGCCCCGGGACTAACGAACACCGGGGAGCTGTTTTTT	CASSLAPGLTNTGELFF	TRBD2	TRBV7-9	TRBJ2-2	NA
TGTGCCAGCAGCGCGGACAGGGGAACAGATACGCAGTATTTT	CASSADRGTDTQYF	TRBD1	TRBV9	TRBJ2-3	NA
TGTGCCAGCAGCCAATCCGATTTTCGCTACACCTTC	CASSQSDFRYTF	NA	TRBV3-1/TRBV3-2	TRBJ1-2	NA
TGTGCCAGCAGTTACTCGCGGTATCAGCCCCAGCATTTT	CASSYSRYQPQHF	NA	TRBV6-2/TRBV6-3	TRBJ1-5	NA
TGTGCCAGCAGTCCCGGGACCCACGACGGCTACACCTTC	CASSPGTHDGYTF	NA	TRBV12-3/TRBV12-4	TRBJ1-2	NA
TGTGCCAGCAGCTCGCAGGGGGCCGGGGGCTACACCTTC	CASSSQGAGGYTF	TRBD1	TRBV7-9	TRBJ1-2	NA
TGTGCCAGCAGGGACCTTGGGACATTTGAAGCTTTCTTT	CASRDLGTFEAFF	NA	TRBV6-5	TRBJ1-1	NA
TGTGCCAGCAGTCTCGGGACGTCTCCCGAGCAGTACTTC	CASSLGTSPEQYF	NA	TRBV12-3/TRBV12-4	TRBJ2-7	NA
TGTGCCACCGGACAGGGGGTCCTCCGCGGAGAGCCCCAGCATTTT	CATGQGVLRGEPQHF	TRBD1	TRBV19	TRBJ1-5	NA
TGTGCCAGCAGTGACCCGGACAGTCCTGAAGCTTTCTTT	CASSDPDSPEAFF	NA	TRBV25-1	TRBJ1-1	NA
TGTGCCAGCAGCTTCGAGAATTCACCCCTCCACTTT	CASSFENSPLHF	NA	TRBV7-9	TRBJ1-6	NA
TGTGCCAGCAGCGGCCGACAGGGGATCTATGGCTACACCTTC	CASSGRQGIYGYTF	TRBD1	TRBV7-2	TRBJ1-2	NA
TGTGCCAGCAGCTTGGTCGGCAGTACCTACGAGCAGTACTTC	CASSLVGSTYEQYF	NA	TRBV5-5	TRBJ2-7	NA
TGTGCCAGCAGTTTGCGGGGGGTGAGCACAGATACGCAGTATTTT	CASSLRGVSTDTQYF	TRBD2	TRBV28	TRBJ2-3	NA
TGTGCCAGCAGCTTGAGGACGGAACTTAACTATGGCTACACCTTC	CASSLRTELNYGYTF	NA	TRBV7-8	TRBJ1-2	NA
TGTGCCAGCAGCTTAAATGGAAGAGATACGCAGTATTTT	CASSLNGRDTQYF	NA	TRBV11-3	TRBJ2-3	once
TGTGCCAGCAGTTACGGGGGAGCGGGGGAACAAGAGACCCAGTACTTC	CASSYGGAGEQETQYF	TRBD2	TRBV6-2/TRBV6-3	TRBJ2-5	NA
TGTGCCAGTAGTCCAGGGGGCTTTGAAGATACGCAGTATTTT	CASSPGGFEDTQYF	TRBD1	TRBV19	TRBJ2-3	NA
TGCGCCAGCAGCCAAGTGTTTGGGACAGGAGGAAATGAGCAGTTCTTC	CASSQVFGTGGNEQFF	TRBD1	TRBV4-1	TRBJ2-1	NA
TGTGCCACCAGCGCCGGTAGGTATAGCAATCAGCCCCAGCATTTT	CATSAGRYSNQPQHF	NA	TRBV24-1	TRBJ1-5	once
TGTGCCAGCAGGCAAGATCAAACTTATGGCTACACCTTC	CASRQDQTYGYTF	NA	TRBV12-3/TRBV12-4	TRBJ1-2	few
TGTGCCAGCAGCCGACTAGGGGCAGATACGCAGTATTTT	CASSRLGADTQYF	NA	TRBV7-9	TRBJ2-3	NA
TGTGCCAGCAGCCAAGTCAACCAAGAGACCCAGTACTTC	CASSQVNQETQYF	NA	TRBV3-1/TRBV3-2	TRBJ2-5	NA
TGTGCCAGCAGTGAAGTCAGTACAGGGGGCAATCAGCCCCAGCATTTT	CASSEVSTGGNQPQHF	TRBD1	TRBV6-1	TRBJ1-5	NA
TGTGCCAGCAGCTTAGATCTAGGTTCCACTGAAGCTTTCTTT	CASSLDLGSTEAFF	NA	TRBV11-3	TRBJ1-1	NA
TGTGCCAGCAAAGGGGACTATCGCTACGAGCAGTACTTC	CASKGDYRYEQYF	TRBD2	TRBV2	TRBJ2-7	NA
TGCGCCAGCAGCTTGGATAGGAGCCTCGAGACCCAGTACTTC	CASSLDRSLETQYF	NA	TRBV5-1	TRBJ2-5	NA
TGTGCCAGCAGCCAAGTCGGCAATGAGCAGTTCTTC	CASSQVGNEQFF	NA	TRBV3-1/TRBV3-2	TRBJ2-1	NA
TGTGCCAGTATAGCGACAGATTCTAGCAATCAGCCCCAGCATTTT	CASIATDSSNQPQHF	NA	TRBV19	TRBJ1-5	NA
TGCGCCAGCAGCCGGGACGTCACCTACGAGCAGTACTTC	CASSRDVTYEQYF	NA	TRBV4-1	TRBJ2-7	once
TGTGCCAGCAATGTAGGCGATAATTCACCCCTCCACTTT	CASNVGDNSPLHF	NA	TRBV2	TRBJ1-6	NA
TGTGCCAGCAGCCCGTGGTTAGTGAACACTGAAGCTTTCTTT	CASSPWLVNTEAFF	NA	TRBV5-4	TRBJ1-1	NA
TGTGCCAGCAGCCCCGGACAGGGGTCGGGTCGATTTTTT	CASSPGQGSGRFF	TRBD1	TRBV7-9	TRBJ1-4	NA
TGTGCCAGCAGCTTCCGGGGGGCTGGTCAGCCCCAGCATTTT	CASSFRGAGQPQHF	NA	TRBV5-6	TRBJ1-5	NA
TGCAGCGTAATGACAGGGGTGGGAAACACCATATATTTT	CSVMTGVGNTIYF	TRBD1	TRBV29-1	TRBJ1-3	NA
TGCAGCGTTGTCCTAGCGGGGGGCCCAGATACGCAGTATTTT	CSVVLAGGPDTQYF	TRBD2	TRBV29-1	TRBJ2-3	NA
TGTGCCAGCAGCTTAGATGGCTGGAACCAAGAGACCCAGTACTTC	CASSLDGWNQETQYF	NA	TRBV7-2	TRBJ2-5	NA
TGTGCCAGCAGTGAAGGGACAGGGGGATATCAGCCCCAGCATTTT	CASSEGTGGYQPQHF	TRBD1	TRBV2	TRBJ1-5	NA
TGTGCCAGCAGTTTATCGAGAGGGTCCACTGAAGCTTTCTTT	CASSLSRGSTEAFF	NA	TRBV27	TRBJ1-1	NA
TGTGCCAGCAGCTGGGCGTCCGACACAGATACGCAGTATTTT	CASSWASDTDTQYF	NA	TRBV6-4	TRBJ2-3	once